This passage covers 21 T cell receptor beta chains from one sample sequenced in a study of T cell repertoires in cytomegalovirus infection. A single record per CDR3 protein comes from TCRdb applying MiXCR to the reads. This sample has roughly 300,000 distinct CDR3 sequences, with 9.5% found just once. The sample was PBMCs. Source of these receptors: a human donor in good health (CMV status not recorded). Some clones in this sample may be carry-over from other donors' samples.

The rearrangement links TRBV27 to TRBJ2-2; D assignment may be TRBD1 or TRBD2 (6 bases each). Per the germline V gene, CDR1 is MNHEY and CDR2 is SMNVEV (reference sequence). V lost 8 bases, J lost 3 bases, and 13 bases lay in between. This CDR3 contains 14 residues. CDR3 sequence: CASPRGRDTGELFF. DNA for the CDR3: TGTGCCAGCCCCCGGGGGCGCGACACCGGGGAGCTGTTTTTT.

The rearrangement links TRBV5-1 to TRBJ2-7, with D possibly called TRBD1 or TRBD2 (5 bases each). V lost 7 bases to trimming and J lost 2 bases, with 19 bases between them. This CDR3 comprises 15 residues. CDR1 is SGHRS, CDR2 YFSETQ, per germline. CDR3 amino acids: CASAHGTGPAYEQYF. Here the CDR3 DNA reads TGCGCCAGCGCTCACGGGACGGGACCGGCCTACGAGCAGTACTTC.

As regards this clonotype: A read error may explain this, as a much larger clone is one base away. The chain joins TRBV6-2 or TRBV6-3 to TRBJ1-1; a weak D match, TRBD1 (5 bases). With 4 bases removed from V and 3 bases from J, the gap between germline ends came to 9 bases. The germline V gene encodes CDR1 MNHEY and CDR2 SVGEGT. This CDR3 comprises 13 residues. CDR3 loop: CASSLTAYTEAFF. CDR3 DNA sequence: TGTGCCAGCAGTTTGACAGCTTACACTGAAGCTTTCTTT.

The chain employs TRBV20-1 and TRBJ1-2, with D perhaps matching TRBD1 (6 bases). This CDR3 comprises 16 residues. Deletions cut 1 base from V and 7 bases from J, with 22 bases between. CDR1 is DFQATT and CDR2 is SNEGSKA in the germline V gene (reference sequence). CDR3 in DNA: TGCAGTGCTAGAGTTTTAGACTTGGGGGGCGCTTCTGGCTACACCTTC. Its translation is CSARVLDLGGASGYTF.

This clonotype turned up a few times. The gene calls are TRBV20-1 and TRBJ2-1; 10 bases are a match to TRBD2. This CDR3 has 15 amino acids. Germline lookup yields CDR1 DFQATT and CDR2 SNEGSKA (reference sequence). V gave up 0 bases and J gave up 9 bases; unmatched junction bases: 8. CDR3 sequence reads: CSARDPLAGAAEQFF. In DNA, the CDR3 is TGCAGTGCTAGAGATCCCCTAGCGGGAGCTGCTGAGCAGTTCTTC.

This chain connects TRBV29-1 to TRBJ2-1, with 13 bases matching TRBD2. V shed 2 bases and J 4 bases; nucleotides not matched to a gene: 11. Germline-derived CDR1 and CDR2 are SQVTM and ANQGSEA. This CDR3 has 18 residues. The CDR3 is CSVEKRTSGGRYYNEQFF. The CDR3 DNA sequence: TGCAGCGTTGAAAAGAGGACTAGCGGGGGTCGTTATTACAATGAGCAGTTCTTC.

In this sample, this clonotype turned up a few times. The chain has TRBV6-6 and TRBJ2-5, with D tentatively TRBD1 or TRBD2 (5 bases each). CDR1 is MNHNY, CDR2 SVGAGI, per germline (reference sequence). The ends were cut back, 2 bases at V and 6 bases at J, with 10 bases in the middle. CDR3 length: 13 residues. The CDR3 DNA follows: TGTGCCAGCAGTTACGAGGGGTTAAAGACCCAGTACTTC. Translated, it gives CASSYEGLKTQYF.

This clonotype was detected many times. The V and J genes are TRBV5-4 and TRBJ2-1; the D is unclear. Germline values: CDR1 SGHNT, CDR2 YYREEE (reference sequence). The CDR3 contains 14 residues. V was cut by 4 bases and J by 7 bases, with 15 bases left in between. The CDR3 coding sequence is TGTGCCAGCAGCCAGAAAAGCCCAGCAAATGAGCAGTTCTTC. It specifies CASSQKSPANEQFF.

Many counts were recorded for this clonotype. The V and J genes are TRBV7-2 and TRBJ2-1; 8 bases line up with TRBD2. The V gene end was trimmed by 1 base and the J gene end by 9 bases; junction bases not matched to a gene: 11. CDR1 and CDR2 from the germline V gene are SGHTA and FQGNSA. This CDR3 region has 16 residues. As DNA, the CDR3 is TGTGCCAGCAGCTTAGGAACTGCGGGGGGCCAGAGTGAGCAGTTCTTC. Translation: CASSLGTAGGQSEQFF. The whole variable domain, filled in from reference TRBV7-2 and TRBJ2-1, reads GAGVSQSPSNKVTEKGKDVELRCDPISGHTALYWYRQSLGQGLEFLIYFQGNSAPDKSGLPSDRFSAERTGGSVSTLTIQRTQQEDSAVYLCASSLGTAGGQSEQFFGPGTRLTVL.

The V gene is TRBV27, the J gene TRBJ1-6, with 7 bases matching TRBD1. CDR3 length: 15 amino acids. The trim removed 4 bases at V and 10 bases at J, leaving 10 bases unmatched. The germline V gene has CDR1 MNHEY and CDR2 SMNVEV (reference sequence). The CDR3 bases are TGTGCCAGCAGTTCGCGGACAGGCCGAGGATCACCCCTCCACTTT. Translating gives CASSSRTGRGSPLHF.

This clonotype was detected only a few times. The chain joins TRBV12-3 or TRBV12-4 to TRBJ2-5, with 7 bases matching TRBD2. With 7 bases clipped from V and 4 bases from J, the junction kept 6 bases outside the gene matches. This CDR3 has 13 amino acids. The CDR3: CASTKRGVETQYF. As DNA, the CDR3 is TGTGCCAGCACAAAGCGGGGAGTAGAGACCCAGTACTTC.

This clonotype was seen more than once but under ten times. One junction end does not reproduce the germline sequence, and a read error may be involved. This chain connects TRBV29-1 to TRBJ2-3; 8 nucleotides match TRBD2. Germline CDR1 is SQVTM and CDR2 is ANQGSEA. The CDR3 extends over 15 amino acids. CDR3 amino acids: CSVKESGSGSDTQYF. The CDR3 nucleotides are TGCAGCGTTAAAGAAAGCGGGAGCGGCTCAGATACGCAGTATTTT.

This clonotype was detected ten times or more. This sequence joins TRBV12-3 or TRBV12-4 and TRBJ2-6; the D gene could be TRBD1 or TRBD2 (6 bases each). The CDR3 totals 21 residues. V was clipped by 2 bases and J by 1 base, with 24 bases between them. DNA of the CDR3: TGTGCCAGCAGTTTAATTTCCCGCTTTGGGCAGGGGAGGTCTGGGGCCAACGTCCTGACTTTC. It codes for CASSLISRFGQGRSGANVLTF.

There are many counts of this clonotype. This chain links TRBV28 with TRBJ2-2; D unclear. The CDR3 is 14 amino acids. Looked up from germline, CDR1 is MDHEN and CDR2 is SYDVKM. Trimming removed 10 bases at V and 0 bases at J, with 12 bases between. CDR3 coding DNA: TGTGCCACCTGGGATAATGCGAACACCGGGGAGCTGTTTTTT. This translates into CATWDNANTGELFF. Full variable domain (rest looked up from reference TRBV28 and TRBJ2-2): DVKVTQSSRYLVKRTGEKVFLECVQDMDHENMFWYRQDPGLGLRLIYFSYDVKMKEKGDIPEGYSVSREKKERFSLILESASTNQTSMYLCATWDNANTGELFFGEGSRLTVL.

The J gene is TRBJ1-5, the V gene TRBV20-1; TRBD1 agrees at 9 bases. Germline CDR1 and CDR2: DFQATT and SNEGSKA (reference sequence). V was pared by 4 bases and J by 4 bases, with 5 bases of the junction left unmatched. This CDR3 contains 14 residues. The CDR3 spells CSATGDRENQPQHF. The CDR3 DNA sequence: TGCAGTGCTACCGGGGACAGGGAAAATCAGCCCCAGCATTTT.

This clonotype appeared many times. The CDR3 is CASRNRGTAFSNYGYTF. The CDR3 bases are TGTGCCAGCAGGAATCGCGGGACAGCCTTTTCTAACTATGGCTACACCTTC. The chain links TRBV6-1 to TRBJ1-2; 7 nucleotides match TRBD1. CDR3 length: 17 amino acids. V lost 6 bases, J lost 0 bases, and 13 bases stayed unmatched. CDR1 is MNHNS and CDR2 is SASEGT in the germline V gene.

The J gene is TRBJ2-4, the V gene TRBV7-2, with D maybe TRBD1 (6 bases). CDR3 size: 14 residues. Trimming shortened V by 5 bases and J by 2 bases, and 10 bases separated the two germline ends. The germline CDR1 and CDR2 sequences are SGHTA and FQGNSA. CDR3 protein: CASSPGATKNIQYF. CDR3 bases: TGTGCCAGCAGCCCAGGGGCGACCAAAAACATTCAGTACTTC.

The chain uses TRBV7-3 and TRBJ2-1; a possible D gene is TRBD2 (6 bases). CDR3 length: 15 residues. Germline V CDR1 and CDR2: SGHTA, FQGTGA. Deletions cut 5 bases from V and 8 bases from J, with 19 bases between. The DNA for the CDR3 is TGTGCCAGCAGCCCTACCCGCGGGGTTGGACATGAGCAGTTCTTC. It encodes CASSPTRGVGHEQFF.

The gene calls are TRBV20-1 and TRBJ2-5; perhaps D is TRBD1 or TRBD2 (5 bases each). CDR1 and CDR2 from the germline V gene are DFQATT and SNEGSKA (reference sequence). CDR3 length: 16 residues. With 0 bases removed from V and 5 bases from J, the gap between germline ends came to 19 bases. As DNA, the CDR3 is TGCAGTGCTAGAGATCTCGGGCAGGGAGTTGGGGAGACCCAGTACTTC. Amino acids: CSARDLGQGVGETQYF.

This clonotype has at least ten counts. This sequence joins TRBV28 and TRBJ2-1, with TRBD2 identical over 8 bases. In germline, CDR1 is MDHEN, CDR2 SYDVKM. This CDR3 is built from 15 residues. Trimming cost V 6 bases and J 4 bases; bases outside gene matches: 8. The CDR3 DNA follows: TGTGCCAGCAGCCCTGGAGCGGGAGCGTACAATGAGCAGTTCTTC. Amino acids: CASSPGAGAYNEQFF.

Notes on this clonotype: A much larger clone lies one base from this, so it may be a read error. The chain recombines TRBV7-2 with TRBJ2-2, with D uncertain. CDR3 length equals 13 residues. Germline V gene sequence: CDR1 SGHTA, CDR2 FQGNSA. The CDR3 DNA reads TGTGCCAGCAGCCCCTCGAACACCGCGGAGCTGTTTTTT. It codes for CASSPSNTAELFF.